A selection of T cell receptor beta chains follows, all from one sample in a study of blood T cell repertoires in COVID-19. Sequencing used immunoSEQ multiplex PCR; TCRdb keeps in-frame clones, though not all of them. The sample has some 300,000 clones, approximately 89% seen once. Sequencing was done on a sample of PBMCs or T cells enriched from blood (not recorded which). The receptors originated from a woman under 40 who had recovered from COVID-19. The CDR3 runs from the conserved cysteine through the conserved F or W. The size of a clone is reported for some rows only, either as once, few or many, or as a class for expanded clones.

J: TRBJ1-2; V: TRBV12-5; size: few; CDR3: CASGYPGGARGYTF
J: TRBJ2-3; V: TRBV10-3; size: -; CDR3: CAISESERGTDTQYF
J: TRBJ2-7; V: TRBV5-1; size: -; CDR3: CASSLGDTSGLSYEQYF
J: TRBJ2-3; V: TRBV5-1; size: -; CDR3: CASSWEADTQYF
J: TRBJ2-7; V: TRBV3-1/TRBV3-2; size: few; CDR3: CASSQEMDRVRYEQYF
J: TRBJ2-7; V: TRBV20-1; size: -; CDR3: CSASNRDEQYF
J: TRBJ2-1; V: TRBV5-1; size: -; CDR3: CASSLGAGSYNEQFF
J: TRBJ2-2; V: TRBV11-2; size: once; CDR3: CASSRSLRTLRNTGELFF
J: TRBJ1-2; V: TRBV15; size: -; CDR3: CATSRAGVSYTF
J: TRBJ2-5; V: TRBV4-2; size: once; CDR3: CASSQSLRLRKETQYF
J: TRBJ2-2; V: TRBV9; size: few; CDR3: CASSVTAGGPFSNTGELFF
J: TRBJ2-7; V: TRBV3-1/TRBV3-2; size: -; CDR3: CASSQLSGDYEQYF
J: TRBJ1-5; V: TRBV6-2/TRBV6-3; size: -; CDR3: CASSYMRTGDSNQPQHF
J: TRBJ2-3; V: TRBV27; size: -; CDR3: CASSPQAGAADTQYF
J: TRBJ2-1; V: TRBV5-4; size: once; CDR3: CASSLRVAGVAHEQFF
J: TRBJ2-7; V: TRBV4-1; size: -; CDR3: CASSLKDRGHAYEQYF
J: TRBJ1-1; V: TRBV27; size: -; CDR3: CASSTGRDTEAFF
J: TRBJ1-1; V: TRBV27; size: -; CDR3: CASSQSQGGLATEAFF
J: TRBJ1-3; V: TRBV25-1; size: -; CDR3: CASSEDPGSLGYTIYF
J: TRBJ1-1; V: TRBV29-1; size: -; CDR3: CSARVGSTEAFF
J: TRBJ2-1; V: TRBV23-1; size: -; CDR3: CASSQSGGTHDNEQFF
J: TRBJ2-5; V: TRBV9; size: -; CDR3: CASSVRGSETQYF
J: TRBJ2-3; V: TRBV6-4; size: few; CDR3: CASSPKPQGTDTQYF
J: TRBJ2-5; V: TRBV6-2/TRBV6-3; size: once; CDR3: CASSDGLAGIQETQYF
J: TRBJ1-6; V: TRBV5-6; size: few; CDR3: CASSSVYNSPLHF
J: TRBJ1-2; V: TRBV6-5; size: -; CDR3: CASSSPGRRNSYGYTF
J: TRBJ1-2; V: TRBV16; size: -; CDR3: CATAATPGVNGYTF
J: TRBJ1-3; V: TRBV10-1; size: -; CDR3: CASSQATGSGNTIYF
J: TRBJ2-2; V: TRBV4-2; size: -; CDR3: CASSQEGGTGELFF
J: TRBJ2-1; V: TRBV6-5; size: -; CDR3: CASSYRQASYNEQFF
J: TRBJ2-2; V: TRBV5-6; size: few; CDR3: CASSKGARVTGELFF
J: TRBJ2-3; V: TRBV19; size: -; CDR3: CASSSLAGAGDTQYF
J: TRBJ1-1; V: TRBV18; size: -; CDR3: CASSSPRQGKEAFF
J: TRBJ2-1; V: TRBV5-6; size: -; CDR3: CASSSLGTGGALPFF
J: TRBJ1-5; V: TRBV19; size: -; CDR3: CASGTGLQPQHF
J: TRBJ1-5; V: TRBV18; size: -; CDR3: CASSLEETGWKQPQHF
J: TRBJ2-2; V: TRBV6-2/TRBV6-3; size: -; CDR3: CASSHEAAPRGELFF
J: TRBJ1-4; V: TRBV5-6; size: -; CDR3: CASRRWGGWRLFF
J: TRBJ2-7; V: TRBV5-4; size: -; CDR3: CASSEGQGTFYEQYF
J: TRBJ1-1; V: TRBV27; size: -; CDR3: CASSYVGDTEAFF
J: TRBJ2-7; V: TRBV5-5; size: -; CDR3: CASSLVFRRDSEQYF
J: TRBJ2-1; V: TRBV7-3; size: -; CDR3: CASSLTGLAGVVGEQFF
J: TRBJ2-3; V: TRBV30; size: -; CDR3: CAWIPGLAGGSDTQYF
J: TRBJ1-1; V: TRBV10-3; size: -; CDR3: CAISEWFGRTNTEAFF
J: TRBJ1-5; V: TRBV10-3; size: once; CDR3: CAISASTQGGRQPQHF
J: TRBJ2-1; V: TRBV27; size: -; CDR3: CASSLLAGGPSSYNEQFF
J: TRBJ1-3; V: TRBV7-2; size: -; CDR3: CASSPEPGTTIYF
J: TRBJ2-3; V: TRBV18; size: -; CDR3: CASSAGLAGTDTQYF
J: TRBJ2-3; V: TRBV19; size: -; CDR3: CASSGGWSGTDTQYF
J: TRBJ2-7; V: TRBV6-5; size: -; CDR3: CASSYGQPGGSYEQYF
J: TRBJ1-3; V: TRBV7-9; size: -; CDR3: CASSPFSTGNTIYF
J: TRBJ2-3; V: TRBV28; size: -; CDR3: CASSLTGSTDTQYF
J: TRBJ2-1; V: TRBV5-1; size: -; CDR3: CASSLAVGLAGGNEQFF
J: TRBJ2-1; V: TRBV6-5; size: -; CDR3: CASSYSTSGYNEQFF
J: TRBJ2-5; V: TRBV5-5; size: -; CDR3: CASSLGSGRAGTQYF
J: TRBJ2-3; V: TRBV24-1; size: -; CDR3: CATSDQTSGKTDTQYF
J: TRBJ2-1; V: TRBV18; size: -; CDR3: CASSPTAYNEQFF
J: TRBJ2-3; V: TRBV6-5; size: -; CDR3: CASSYGTRWDTQYF
J: TRBJ2-1; V: TRBV5-1; size: once; CDR3: CASSLGTSEDNEQFF